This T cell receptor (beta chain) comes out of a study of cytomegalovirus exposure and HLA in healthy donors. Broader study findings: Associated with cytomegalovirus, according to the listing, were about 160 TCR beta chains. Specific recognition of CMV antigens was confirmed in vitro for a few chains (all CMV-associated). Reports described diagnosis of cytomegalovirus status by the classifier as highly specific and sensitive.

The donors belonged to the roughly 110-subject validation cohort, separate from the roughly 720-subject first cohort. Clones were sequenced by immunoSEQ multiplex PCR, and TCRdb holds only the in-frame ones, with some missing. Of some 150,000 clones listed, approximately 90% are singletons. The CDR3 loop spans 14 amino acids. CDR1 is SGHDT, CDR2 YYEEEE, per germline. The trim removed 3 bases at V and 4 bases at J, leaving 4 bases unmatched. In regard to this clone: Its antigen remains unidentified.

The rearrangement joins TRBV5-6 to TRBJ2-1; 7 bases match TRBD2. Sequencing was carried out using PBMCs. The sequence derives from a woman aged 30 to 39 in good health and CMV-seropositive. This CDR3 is CASSWGRGYNEQFF. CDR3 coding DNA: TGTGCCAGCAGCTGGGGGAGGGGATACAATGAGCAGTTCTTC.